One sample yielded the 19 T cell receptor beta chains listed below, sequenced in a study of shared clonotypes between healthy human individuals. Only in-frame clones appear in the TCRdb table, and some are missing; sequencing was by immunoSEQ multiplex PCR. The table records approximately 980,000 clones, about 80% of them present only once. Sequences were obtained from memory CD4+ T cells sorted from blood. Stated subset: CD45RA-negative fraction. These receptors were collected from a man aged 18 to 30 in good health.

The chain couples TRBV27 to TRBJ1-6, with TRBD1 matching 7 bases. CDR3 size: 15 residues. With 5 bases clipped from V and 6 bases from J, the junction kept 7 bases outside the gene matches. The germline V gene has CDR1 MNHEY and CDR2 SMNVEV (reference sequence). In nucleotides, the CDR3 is TGTGCCAGCAGTAAAAATAGACAGGGTAATTCACCCCTCCACTTT. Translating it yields CASSKNRQGNSPLHF.

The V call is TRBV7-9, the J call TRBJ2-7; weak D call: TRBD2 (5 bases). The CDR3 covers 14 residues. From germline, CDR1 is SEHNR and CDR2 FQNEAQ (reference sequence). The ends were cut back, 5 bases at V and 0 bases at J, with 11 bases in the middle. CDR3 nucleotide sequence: TGTGCCAGCAGCGCGGACTTACGCTCCTACGAGCAGTACTTC. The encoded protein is CASSADLRSYEQYF.

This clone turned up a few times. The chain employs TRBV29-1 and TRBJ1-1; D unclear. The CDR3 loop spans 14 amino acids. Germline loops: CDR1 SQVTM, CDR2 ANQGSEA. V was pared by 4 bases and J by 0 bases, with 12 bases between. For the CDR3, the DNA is TGCAGCGTTGTAAGCCGCACACTGAACACTGAAGCTTTCTTT. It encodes CSVVSRTLNTEAFF.

CDR3 nucleotide sequence: TGTGCCAGCAGCAGTTTCCGGGAGTCACCCCTCCACTTT. Its translation: CASSSFRESPLHF. The V gene is TRBV27, the J gene TRBJ1-6; D is undetermined. In germline, CDR1 is MNHEY, CDR2 SMNVEV (reference sequence). Trimming removed 6 bases at V and 10 bases at J, with 13 bases between. The CDR3 sequence is 13 residues long.

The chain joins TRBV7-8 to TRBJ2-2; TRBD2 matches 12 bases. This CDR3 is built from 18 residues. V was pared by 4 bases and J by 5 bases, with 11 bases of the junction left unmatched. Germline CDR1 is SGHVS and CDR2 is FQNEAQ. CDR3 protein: CASSWIRLAGARTGELFF. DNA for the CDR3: TGTGCCAGCAGCTGGATAAGACTAGCGGGAGCTCGAACCGGGGAGCTGTTTTTT.

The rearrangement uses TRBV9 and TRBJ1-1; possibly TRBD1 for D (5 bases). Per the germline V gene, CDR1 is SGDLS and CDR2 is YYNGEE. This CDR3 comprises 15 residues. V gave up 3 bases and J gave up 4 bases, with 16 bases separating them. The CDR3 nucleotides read TGTGCCAGCAGCGGTCGGACGGGGGGGTTCACTGAAGCTTTCTTT. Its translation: CASSGRTGGFTEAFF.

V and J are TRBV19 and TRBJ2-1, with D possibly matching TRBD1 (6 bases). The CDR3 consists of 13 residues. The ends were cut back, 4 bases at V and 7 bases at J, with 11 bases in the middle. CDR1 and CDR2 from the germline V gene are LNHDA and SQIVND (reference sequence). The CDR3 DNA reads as TGTGCCAGTAGTAAACAGGGTGTGAATGAGCAGTTCTTC. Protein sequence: CASSKQGVNEQFF.

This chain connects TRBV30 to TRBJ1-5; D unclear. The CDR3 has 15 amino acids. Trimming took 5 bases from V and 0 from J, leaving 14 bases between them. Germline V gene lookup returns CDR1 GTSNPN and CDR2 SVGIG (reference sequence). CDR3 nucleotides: TGTGCCTGGTCCCCGGGATTGGATAGCAATCAGCCCCAGCATTTT. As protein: CAWSPGLDSNQPQHF.

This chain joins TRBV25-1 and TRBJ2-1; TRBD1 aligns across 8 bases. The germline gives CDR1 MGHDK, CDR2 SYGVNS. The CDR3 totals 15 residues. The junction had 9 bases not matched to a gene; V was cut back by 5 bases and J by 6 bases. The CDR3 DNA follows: TGTGCCAGCAGTTTCAGGCAGGGGGCCGGCAATGAGCAGTTCTTC. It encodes CASSFRQGAGNEQFF.

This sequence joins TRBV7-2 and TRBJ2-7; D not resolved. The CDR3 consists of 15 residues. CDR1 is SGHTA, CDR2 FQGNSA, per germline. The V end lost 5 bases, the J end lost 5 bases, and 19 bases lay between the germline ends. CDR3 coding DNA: TGTGCCAGCAGCCCTTCCACCTCCCAACCCCACGAGCAGTACTTC. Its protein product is CASSPSTSQPHEQYF.

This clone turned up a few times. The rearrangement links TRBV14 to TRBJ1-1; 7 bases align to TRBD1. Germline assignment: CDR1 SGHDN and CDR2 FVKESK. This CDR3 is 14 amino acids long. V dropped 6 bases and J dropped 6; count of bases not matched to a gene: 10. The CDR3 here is CASSLGTEIAEAFF. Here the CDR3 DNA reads TGTGCCAGCAGTCTTGGGACAGAGATAGCTGAAGCTTTCTTT. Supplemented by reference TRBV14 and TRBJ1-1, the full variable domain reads EAGVTQFPSHSVIEKGQTVTLRCDPISGHDNLYWYRRVMGKEIKFLLHFVKESKQDESGMPNNRFLAERTGGTYSTLKVQPAELEDSGVYFCASSLGTEIAEAFFGQGTRLTVV.

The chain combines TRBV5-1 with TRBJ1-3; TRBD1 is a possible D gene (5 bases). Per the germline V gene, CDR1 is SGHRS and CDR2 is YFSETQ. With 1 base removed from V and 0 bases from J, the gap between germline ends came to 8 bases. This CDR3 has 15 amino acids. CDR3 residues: CASSLTGLSGNTIYF. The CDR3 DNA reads TGCGCCAGCAGCTTGACAGGCCTCTCTGGAAACACCATATATTTT. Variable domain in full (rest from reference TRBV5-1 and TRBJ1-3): KAGVTQTPRYLIKTRGQQVTLSCSPISGHRSVSWYQQTPGQGLQFLFEYFSETQRNKGNFPGRFSGRQFSNSRSEMNVSTLELGDSALYLCASSLTGLSGNTIYFGEGSWLTVV.

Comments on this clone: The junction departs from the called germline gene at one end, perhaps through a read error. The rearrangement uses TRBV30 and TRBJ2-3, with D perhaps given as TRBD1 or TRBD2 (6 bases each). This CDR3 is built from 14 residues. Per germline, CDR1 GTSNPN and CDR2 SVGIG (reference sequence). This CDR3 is CARRGERVTDTQYF. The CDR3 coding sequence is TGTGCCCGGAGGGGGGAACGTGTCACAGATACGCAGTATTTT.

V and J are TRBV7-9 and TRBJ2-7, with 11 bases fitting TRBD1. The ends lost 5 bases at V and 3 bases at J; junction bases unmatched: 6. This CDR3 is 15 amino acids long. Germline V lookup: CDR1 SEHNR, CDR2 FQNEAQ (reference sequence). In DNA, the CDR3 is TGTGCCAGCAGCCCATACGGGACAGGGGGCTACGAGCAGTACTTC. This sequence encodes CASSPYGTGGYEQYF.

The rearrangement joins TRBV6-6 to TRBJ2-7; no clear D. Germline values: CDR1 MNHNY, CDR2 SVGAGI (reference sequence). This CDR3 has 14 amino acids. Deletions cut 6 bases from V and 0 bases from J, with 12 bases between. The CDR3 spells CASSRGPSSYEQYF. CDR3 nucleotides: TGTGCCAGCAGCCGAGGACCCAGCTCCTACGAGCAGTACTTC.

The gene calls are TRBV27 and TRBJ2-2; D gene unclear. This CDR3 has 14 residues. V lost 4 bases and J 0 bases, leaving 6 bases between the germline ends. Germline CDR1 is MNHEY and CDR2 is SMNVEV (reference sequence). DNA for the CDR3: TGTGCCAGCAGTTCACAAGCGAACACCGGGGAGCTGTTTTTT. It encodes CASSSQANTGELFF.

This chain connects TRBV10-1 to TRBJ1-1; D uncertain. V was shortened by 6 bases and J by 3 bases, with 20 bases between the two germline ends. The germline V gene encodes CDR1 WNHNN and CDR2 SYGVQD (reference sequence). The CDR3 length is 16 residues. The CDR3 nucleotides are TGCGCCAGCAGCGACCAAAGGCCCATTGGGGACACTGAAGCTTTCTTT. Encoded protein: CASSDQRPIGDTEAFF.

CDR3 sequence: CSLLADLTDTQYF. CDR3 coding DNA: TGCAGCCTTCTAGCGGACCTCACAGATACGCAGTATTTT. The chain joins TRBV29-1 to TRBJ2-3; 7 positions agree with TRBD2. Germline V lookup: CDR1 SQVTM, CDR2 ANQGSEA. The V and J ends lost 8 bases and 2 bases, in that order; junction bases with no gene match: 7. This CDR3 spans 13 amino acids.

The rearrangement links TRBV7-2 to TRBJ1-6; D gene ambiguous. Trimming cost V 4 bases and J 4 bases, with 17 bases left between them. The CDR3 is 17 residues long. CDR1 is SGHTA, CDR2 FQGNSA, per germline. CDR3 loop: CASSSEVLSVYNSPLHF. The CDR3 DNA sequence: TGTGCCAGCAGCTCCGAGGTTCTATCAGTTTATAATTCACCCCTCCACTTT.